This TCR beta chain was captured in a study of technical replicates of blood from a handful of donors. Produced via immunoSEQ multiplex PCR; TCRdb's table is partial and in-frame only. The table records around 15,000 clones, around 87% of them present only once. The germline CDR1 and CDR2 sequences are MNHNS and SASEGT. The length of the CDR3 is 16 residues. V was clipped by 2 bases and J by 9 bases; unmatched bases: 12. The gene calls are TRBV6-1 and TRBJ2-1; 8 bases align to TRBD1. Sequenced: PBMCs. This TCR was recovered from a human donor in good health. The CDR3 bases are TGTGCCAGCAGTGAAACCCGGACAGGGAGGAGAAGTGAGCAGTTCTTC. It encodes CASSETRTGRRSEQFF.